The present T cell receptor beta chain was sequenced within a study of blood T cell repertoires in COVID-19. Study background: Material from acute and convalescent COVID-19 was sourced from the United States, Italy and Spain. T cells, B-cell-depleted T cells, or PBMCs supplied cDNA or gDNA.

Generated by immunoSEQ multiplex PCR, the TCRdb table keeps only in-frame clones and is missing some. The table shows 100,000 to 150,000 clones, with about 83% occurring only once. CDR3 length equals 16 residues. V was pared by 2 bases and J by 5 bases, with 10 bases of the junction left unmatched. Per the germline V gene, CDR1 is MNHEY and CDR2 is SMNVEV (reference sequence). Sequencing was done on a sample of peripheral blood. The TCR originated in a man aged 55 to 70 with acute or convalescent COVID-19. The chain recombines TRBV27 with TRBJ2-7; TRBD1 aligns across 9 bases. The CDR3: CASSLVTGTGINEQYF. In nucleotides, the CDR3 is TGTGCCAGCAGTTTAGTTACCGGGACAGGGATCAACGAGCAGTACTTC.